A single T cell receptor beta chain is shown here with its context. This sample is part of a study of blood T cell repertoires in COVID-19. Study at large: From the United States, Italy and Spain came samples of acute and convalescent COVID-19. In each case, the material was cDNA or gDNA derived from T cells, B-cell-depleted T cells, or PBMCs.

Per the original data handling: Quantification of nucleated cells was approximated via reference gene primer amplification. Assay: immunoSEQ multiplex PCR; the TCRdb copy retains only in-frame clones and omits some. V, J and clone size were drawn from that table, and D and trimming were deduced from the DNA. The repertoire holds approximately 100,000 clones, with about four fifths as singletons. Germline V CDR1 and CDR2: MNHEY, SVGAGI. The germline V and J ends were trimmed by 7 bases and 0 bases, with 4 bases remaining between them. This CDR3 comprises 13 residues. This TCR derives from a human donor in a cohort sampled during active COVID-19. Input material: peripheral blood. The chain has TRBV6-5 and TRBJ1-6; D is undetermined. The CDR3: CASTSSYNSPLHF. CDR3 DNA sequence: TGTGCCAGCACGAGCTCCTATAATTCACCCCTCCACTTT.